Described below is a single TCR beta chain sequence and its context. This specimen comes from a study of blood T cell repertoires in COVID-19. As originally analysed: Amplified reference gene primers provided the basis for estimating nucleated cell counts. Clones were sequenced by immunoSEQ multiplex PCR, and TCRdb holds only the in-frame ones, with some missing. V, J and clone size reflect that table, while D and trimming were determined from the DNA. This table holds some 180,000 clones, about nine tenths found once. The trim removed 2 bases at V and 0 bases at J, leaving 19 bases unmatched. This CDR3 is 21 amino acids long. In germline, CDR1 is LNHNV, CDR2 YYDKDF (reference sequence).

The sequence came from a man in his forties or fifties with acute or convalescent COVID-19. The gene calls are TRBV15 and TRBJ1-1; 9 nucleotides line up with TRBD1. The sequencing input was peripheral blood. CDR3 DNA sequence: TGTGCCACCAGCAGACACTTAGGACAGGGGACCGTAGGTCCAGTGAACACTGAAGCTTTCTTT. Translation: CATSRHLGQGTVGPVNTEAFF.